These 9 T cell receptor beta chains were sequenced from one sample in a study of spatial heterogeneity in lung cancer. Via MiXCR, TCRdb re-called the 5' RACE reads, giving one row per CDR3 protein. The profile covers 10,000 to 15,000 distinct CDR3 sequences, with 5.5% to 8% appearing a single time and 10% taken by the ten largest. Stated time point: sample taken at primary tumor resection. Whole RNA, isolated from tumor, nontumor lung or frozen PBMC, was sequenced without prior sorting. The material sequenced was normal lung tissue next to the tumor, taken at surgery. The receptors were gathered from a male donor with early-stage non-small cell lung cancer.

This clonotype has at least ten counts. A library made for alpha chains picked up this beta chain off target, so its size means little. The chain uses TRBV7-2 and TRBJ2-3, with 9 positions matching TRBD2. In germline, CDR1 is SGHTA, CDR2 FQGNSA. The J segment lost 2 bases and the V segment lost 4 bases, leaving 7 bases of the junction unmatched. The CDR3 spans 16 residues. CDR3 bases: TGTGCCAGCAGCTATGGACCGGGACTAGCCACAGATACGCAGTATTTT. Amino acid sequence: CASSYGPGLATDTQYF.

The table lists this clonotype with many counts. This beta chain is an off-target read within a library intended for alpha chains, so its frequency means little. This rearrangement joins TRBV10-3 to TRBJ2-1; 7 nucleotides match TRBD1. V lost 9 bases to trimming and J lost 3 bases; unmatched junction nucleotides: 11. The germline CDR1 and CDR2 sequences are ENHRY and SYGVKD. This CDR3 is built from 15 residues. CDR3 amino acids: CAIRQGEGDYNEQFF. In DNA form, the CDR3 reads TGTGCCATTCGACAGGGTGAAGGCGACTACAATGAGCAGTTCTTC.

In its sample, this clonotype was seen many times. Being off target in a library aimed at alpha chains, this beta chain has a size of little meaning. CDR3 sequence: CASSPQVSPSEKLFF. The CDR3, as DNA: TGTGCCAGCAGCCCCCAGGTTTCCCCTTCGGAAAAACTGTTTTTT. This chain uses TRBV7-2 with TRBJ1-4; D is uncertain. The germline gives CDR1 SGHTA, CDR2 FQGNSA. The CDR3 totals 15 residues. The V end lost 5 bases, the J end lost 8 bases, and 18 bases lay between the germline ends.

This clonotype showed up many times. This beta chain was picked up by a library intended for alpha chains and is off target, so its count carries little meaning. This chain uses TRBV9 with TRBJ1-2; 9 nucleotides match TRBD1. This CDR3 spans 15 amino acids. V was clipped by 0 bases and J by 2 bases; unmatched bases: 2. The germline V gene encodes CDR1 SGDLS and CDR2 YYNGEE. Written as DNA, the CDR3 is TGTGCCAGCAGCGTAGGGACAGGGGCAAACTATGGCTACACCTTC. Translating it yields CASSVGTGANYGYTF.

This clonotype was observed many times. Since the library was made to target alpha chains, this beta chain is a stray read and its abundance is not meaningful. V usage is TRBV7-9 and J usage is TRBJ2-7; the D gene is possibly TRBD1 (6 bases). Trimming shortened V by 5 bases and J by 2 bases, and 10 bases separated the two germline ends. The CDR3 contains 13 residues. The germline V gene has CDR1 SEHNR and CDR2 FQNEAQ (reference sequence). The CDR3 here is CASSKQGTYEQYF. In DNA, the CDR3 is TGTGCCAGCAGCAAACAGGGAACCTACGAGCAGTACTTC.

This clonotype was counted many times. This beta chain is an off-target read within a library intended for alpha chains, so its frequency means little. The V call is TRBV7-2, the J call TRBJ2-7, with D perhaps TRBD1 or TRBD2 (5 bases each). Deletions cut 4 bases from V and 2 bases from J, with 15 bases between. Germline assignment: CDR1 SGHTA and CDR2 FQGNSA. The CDR3 is 15 amino acids. This CDR3 reads CASSSTGTDPYEQYF. Here the CDR3 DNA reads TGTGCCAGCAGCTCCACCGGGACGGATCCCTACGAGCAGTACTTC.

Worth noting for this clonotype: This beta chain was picked up by a library intended for alpha chains and is off target, so its count carries little meaning. This chain uses TRBV12-3 or TRBV12-4 with TRBJ1-3; D call uncertain. The V end lost 6 bases, the J end lost 6 bases, and 9 bases lay between the germline ends. The CDR3 loop spans 12 amino acids. The CDR3 is CASSPGSNTIYF. DNA for the CDR3: TGTGCCAGCAGCCCTGGCTCAAACACCATATATTTT.

In this sample, this clonotype turned up many times. This beta chain was picked up by a library intended for alpha chains and is off target, so its count carries little meaning. The genes are TRBV5-1 and TRBJ1-1; D not certain. Trimming took off 0 bases at V and 1 base at J, with 10 bases between the two ends. Germline V gene lookup returns CDR1 SGHRS and CDR2 YFSETQ. The CDR3 has 15 residues. CDR3 loop: CASSLERIPNTEAFF. CDR3 bases: TGCGCCAGCAGCTTGGAACGGATACCGAACACTGAAGCTTTCTTT.

Turning to this clonotype: This beta chain slipped into a library made for alpha chains as a stray read, so its size is not meaningful. The genes are TRBV20-1 and TRBJ2-7; no clear D. CDR3 size: 13 residues. Germline CDR1 reads DFQATT; CDR2 reads SNEGSKA (reference sequence). The V and J ends lost 4 bases and 0 bases respectively, with 10 bases between them. The CDR3 nucleotides are TGCAGTGCTACAGGATTAAGCTCCTACGAGCAGTACTTC. It is translated as CSATGLSSYEQYF.